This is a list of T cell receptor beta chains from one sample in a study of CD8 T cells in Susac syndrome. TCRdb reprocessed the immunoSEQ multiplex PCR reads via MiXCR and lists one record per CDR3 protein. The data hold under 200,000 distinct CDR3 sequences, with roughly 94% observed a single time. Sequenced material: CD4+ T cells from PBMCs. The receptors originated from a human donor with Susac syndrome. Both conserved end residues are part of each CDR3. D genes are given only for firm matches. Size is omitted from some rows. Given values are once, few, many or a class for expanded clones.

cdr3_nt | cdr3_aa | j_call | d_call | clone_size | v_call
TGTGCCAGCAGCGTAGATTTCGGGGGGTACACTGAAGCTTTCTTT | CASSVDFGGYTEAFF | TRBJ1-1 | - | - | TRBV9
TGTGCCACCAGCAGAGATGGGAAGGGCAAATCCTACGAGCAGTACTTC | CATSRDGKGKSYEQYF | TRBJ2-7 | - | - | TRBV15
TGCGCCAGCAGCGACTCACCCACAGATACGCAGTATTTT | CASSDSPTDTQYF | TRBJ2-3 | - | - | TRBV5-1
TGCAGTGCTAGAGAGCCCCGGGCTAGCACAGATACGCAGTATTTT | CSAREPRASTDTQYF | TRBJ2-3 | - | - | TRBV20-1
TGCAGTGCTAGAGACCCCAGGATTGGAGATGAGCAGTTCTTC | CSARDPRIGDEQFF | TRBJ2-1 | - | - | TRBV20-1
TGTGCCAGCAGTCTGACAGGGGGGGAGACCCAGTACTTC | CASSLTGGETQYF | TRBJ2-5 | TRBD1 | - | TRBV3-1
TGTGCCAGTAATGACCTGTTCCAAGAGACCCAGTACTTC | CASNDLFQETQYF | TRBJ2-5 | - | - | TRBV19
TGTGCCAGCAGCCAGGGGGGTGGCTACGAGCAGTACTTC | CASSQGGGYEQYF | TRBJ2-7 | - | - | TRBV7-9
TGTGCCAGCAGTGAAGGGGGTGGTACTGGCTACACCTTC | CASSEGGGTGYTF | TRBJ1-2 | - | - | TRBV25-1
TGTGCCAGCTCACCGGAAGCAGGGACAGATACGCAGTATTTT | CASSPEAGTDTQYF | TRBJ2-3 | - | - | TRBV18
TGTGCCAGCAGCGGAAACAGGGGGAACTATGGCTACACCTTC | CASSGNRGNYGYTF | TRBJ1-2 | TRBD1 | - | TRBV7-2
TGTGCCAGCAGCCCCATCCCCACCGCGAACACCGGGGAGCTGTTTTTT | CASSPIPTANTGELFF | TRBJ2-2 | - | - | TRBV3-1
TGTGCCAGCAGCTCGAGGTGGCAAAACACTGAAGCTTTCTTT | CASSSRWQNTEAFF | TRBJ1-1 | - | once | TRBV5-4
TGCAGTGCTTCGTTCCTGGGGGTTAGTGGGGCTTTCTTT | CSASFLGVSGAFF | TRBJ1-1 | - | - | TRBV20-1
TGCAGTGCACCTGCCGTGGCCGAGGGAAACACCATATATTTT | CSAPAVAEGNTIYF | TRBJ1-3 | - | - | TRBV20-1
TGTGCCAGCAGCCCCACGGGACGCGACCCGCGGAACACCATATATTTT | CASSPTGRDPRNTIYF | TRBJ1-3 | - | - | TRBV7-7
TGCAGTGCTAGAGAGGTAGGGCGGACTGAAGCTTTCTTT | CSAREVGRTEAFF | TRBJ1-1 | - | - | TRBV20-1
TGTGCCACCAGCAGAGATTCTGCGGGGAACACTGAAGCTTTCTTT | CATSRDSAGNTEAFF | TRBJ1-1 | - | - | TRBV15